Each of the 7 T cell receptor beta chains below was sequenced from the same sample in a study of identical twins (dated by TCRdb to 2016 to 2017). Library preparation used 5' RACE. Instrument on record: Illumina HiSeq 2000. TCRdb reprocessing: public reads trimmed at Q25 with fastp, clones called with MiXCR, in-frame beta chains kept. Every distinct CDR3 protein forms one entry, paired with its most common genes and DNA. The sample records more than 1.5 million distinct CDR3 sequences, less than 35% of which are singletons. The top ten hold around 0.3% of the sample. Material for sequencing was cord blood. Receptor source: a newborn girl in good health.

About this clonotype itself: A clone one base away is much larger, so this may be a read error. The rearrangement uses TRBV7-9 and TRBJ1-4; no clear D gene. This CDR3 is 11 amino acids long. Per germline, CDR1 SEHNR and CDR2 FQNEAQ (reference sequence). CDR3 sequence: CSSSLFEKLFF. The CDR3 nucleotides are TGTTCCAGCAGCTTATTTGAAAAACTGTTTTTT.

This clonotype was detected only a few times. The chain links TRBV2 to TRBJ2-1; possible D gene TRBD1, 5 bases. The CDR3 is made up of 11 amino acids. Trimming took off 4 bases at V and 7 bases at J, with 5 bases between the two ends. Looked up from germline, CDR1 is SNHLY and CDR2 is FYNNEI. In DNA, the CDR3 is TGTGCCAGCAGTGCAGGGAATGAGCAGTTCTTC. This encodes CASSAGNEQFF.

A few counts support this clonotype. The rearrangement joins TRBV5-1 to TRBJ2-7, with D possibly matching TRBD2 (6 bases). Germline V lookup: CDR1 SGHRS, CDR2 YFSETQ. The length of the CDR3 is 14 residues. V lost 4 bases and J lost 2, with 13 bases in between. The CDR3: CASSASSVPYEQYF. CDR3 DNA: TGCGCCAGCAGCGCATCTAGCGTCCCCTACGAGCAGTACTTC.

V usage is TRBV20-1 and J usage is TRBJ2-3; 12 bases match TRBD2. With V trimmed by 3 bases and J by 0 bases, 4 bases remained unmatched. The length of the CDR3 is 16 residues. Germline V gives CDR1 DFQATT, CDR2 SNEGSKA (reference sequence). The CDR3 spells CSASPGTSGSTDTQYF. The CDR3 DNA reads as TGCAGTGCTAGCCCTGGGACTAGCGGGAGCACAGATACGCAGTATTTT.

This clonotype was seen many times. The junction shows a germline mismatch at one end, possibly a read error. Written as DNA, the CDR3 is TGCGCCAGCAGCGCCGACGGCAACTATGGCTACACCTTC. It yields the protein CASSADGNYGYTF. The gene calls are TRBV11-2 and TRBJ1-2; D not resolved. CDR3 size: 13 residues. CDR1 and CDR2 from the germline V gene are SGHAT and FQNNGV.

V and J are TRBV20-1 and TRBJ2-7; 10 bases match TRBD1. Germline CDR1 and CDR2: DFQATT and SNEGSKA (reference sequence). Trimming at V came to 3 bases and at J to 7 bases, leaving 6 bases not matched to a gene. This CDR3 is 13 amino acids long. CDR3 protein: CSARGQGFNEQYF. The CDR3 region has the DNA TGCAGTGCTAGGGGACAGGGGTTCAATGAGCAGTACTTC.

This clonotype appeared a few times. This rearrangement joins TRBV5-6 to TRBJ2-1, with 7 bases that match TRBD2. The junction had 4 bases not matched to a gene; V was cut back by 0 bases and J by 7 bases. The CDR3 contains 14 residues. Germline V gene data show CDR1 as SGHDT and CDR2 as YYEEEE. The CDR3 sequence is CASSLGTRWNEQFF. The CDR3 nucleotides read TGTGCCAGCAGCTTGGGGACTAGGTGGAATGAGCAGTTCTTC.